The rows below give T cell receptor beta chains drawn from one sample of a study of T cell responses to AZD1222 COVID-19 vaccine. Some clones are missing from TCRdb's copy, which holds only in-frame ones; the method was immunoSEQ multiplex PCR. The data contain about 150,000 clones, 88% of them singletons. The input for sequencing was peripheral blood, taken 28 days after the second dose of the MenACWY control vaccine. The receptors here all came from an adult who received the MenACWY meningococcal vaccine as a control. Both conserved end residues are part of each CDR3. A D gene is named only where the DNA matches it firmly.

V	D	CDR3
TRBV7-2	TRBD1	CASSLGGQGEGYTF
TRBV18	-	CASYQSGGEKLFF
TRBV9	-	CASSGSAGNTIYF
TRBV3-1/TRBV3-2	TRBD2	CASSPLPGLARTNEQFF
TRBV18	TRBD1	CASSPTGQGANTIYF
TRBV15	TRBD2	CATSRGGGETDTQYF
TRBV28	TRBD1	CASSPTDRSGNTIYF
TRBV6-5	-	CASSYWGRGSNQPQHF
TRBV10-3	-	CAISVEDNYGYTF
TRBV10-3	-	CAIREKGEAYSPLHF
TRBV7-2	-	CASSLAWQGGQPQHF
TRBV10-3	TRBD1	CAIRGQISTDTQYF
TRBV27	-	CASSATPRTYNSPLHF
TRBV7-2	-	CASSLVGGRLGEQYF
TRBV19	-	CASSLSLSGPLHF
TRBV27	TRBD1	CASSLGRDRGRDEQFF
TRBV6-6	TRBD2	CASATGGAGQETQYF
TRBV2	-	CASRTAQETQYF
TRBV6-5	-	CASGRDKFQFGELFF
TRBV28	TRBD1	CASSSEGADGYTF
TRBV28	TRBD1	CAISPGQGPTGVF
TRBV28	TRBD1	CASSPAEDRGRAWGGYTF
TRBV24-1	TRBD2	CATSDLGLAGGPSSYNEQFF
TRBV6-2/TRBV6-3	-	CASSYAGYTGELFF
TRBV5-4	-	CASSPSGGSVGNTIYF
TRBV14	-	CASSQDWQSSYEQYF
TRBV19	-	CASSMSSMNTEAFF
TRBV21-1	-	CASSKQGNYEQYF
TRBV6-5	-	CASSYTNTEAFF
TRBV6-2/TRBV6-3	-	CASSYSSTGVSSYNSPLHF
TRBV6-2/TRBV6-3	-	CASSSLHRLAEQYF
TRBV2	-	CASSEGEQYF
TRBV25-1	TRBD1	CASSEYARGNNEQFF
TRBV14	-	CASSQEAGLSGAETQYF
TRBV4-1	-	CASSQDLYEQYF
TRBV7-2	-	CASSPRLRALQETQYF
TRBV28	-	CASSLWRRGQSSGNTIYF
TRBV7-3	-	CASSPTRDRIGEQYF
TRBV6-5	TRBD1	CASSKDRHSNQPQHF
TRBV6-5	TRBD1	CASSLNRGSTEAFF
TRBV2	-	CASRSVQNTGELFF
TRBV6-5	TRBD1	CASRLGQAYNEQFF
TRBV18	-	CASSPPGKEQYF
TRBV12-3/TRBV12-4	-	CASSSPGGQPQHF